These 19 T cell receptor beta chains were sequenced from one sample in a study of cytomegalovirus exposure and HLA in healthy donors. Both 60 Vbeta primers and 13 Jbeta primers went into the PCR. This table comes from immunoSEQ multiplex PCR, and its TCRdb copy is limited to in-frame clones, with some not included. In the table there are roughly 130,000 clones, 74% of which are singletons. Sequencing was performed on PBMCs. Every receptor here comes from a woman aged 45-65 years in good health and CMV-seropositive.

V usage is TRBV29-1 and J usage is TRBJ1-1, with D unclear. Germline V CDR1 and CDR2: SQVTM, ANQGSEA. The CDR3 consists of 14 residues. V was clipped by 6 bases and J by 0 bases, with 14 bases between them. In DNA, the CDR3 is TGCAGCGTGGCTGGCCGCGGATTGAACACTGAAGCTTTCTTT. Translation: CSVAGRGLNTEAFF.

The V gene is TRBV5-4, the J gene TRBJ1-2; D uncertain. V gave up 0 bases and J gave up 4 bases, with 16 bases separating them. Looked up from germline, CDR1 is SGHNT and CDR2 is YYREEE (reference sequence). The CDR3 extends over 16 amino acids. The CDR3 region has the DNA TGTGCCAGCAGCTTGGGGGCTAAGGTAAACGGCTATGGCTACACCTTC. Encoded protein: CASSLGAKVNGYGYTF. Combining the CDR3 with reference TRBV5-4 and TRBJ1-2 gives the whole variable domain ETGVTQSPTHLIKTRGQQVTLRCSSQSGHNTVSWYQQALGQGPQFIFQYYREEENGRGNFPPRFSGLQFPNYSSELNVNALELDDSALYLCASSLGAKVNGYGYTFGSGTRLTVV.

CDR3 DNA sequence: TGCGCCAGCAGCTTGGATATGTCCGGGTGTGGCTACACCTTC. As protein: CASSLDMSGCGYTF. J is TRBJ1-2 and V is TRBV5-1; D unresolved. V was pared by 0 bases and J by 7 bases, with 13 bases between. Per germline, CDR1 SGHRS and CDR2 YFSETQ. The CDR3 length is 14 residues.

The DNA of the CDR3 is TGTGCCAGCAGCACACGGGGTTATGAGCAAAAGACCCAGTACTTC. This codes for CASSTRGYEQKTQYF. The V call is TRBV7-2, the J call TRBJ2-5, with D perhaps TRBD2 (5 bases). The length of the CDR3 is 15 residues. The V end lost 5 bases, the J end lost 6 bases, and 19 bases lay between the germline ends. CDR1 and CDR2 (germline): SGHTA, FQGNSA.

The CDR3 here is CASSVVGGGLTGELFF. CDR3 bases: TGTGCCAGCAGCGTAGTCGGGGGGGGGCTTACCGGGGAGCTGTTTTTT. The chain recombines TRBV9 with TRBJ2-2; TRBD2 matches 8 bases. Germline V lookup: CDR1 SGDLS, CDR2 YYNGEE. The CDR3 spans 16 residues. Trimming took 0 bases from V and 5 from J; bases not matched to a gene: 6.

V gene TRBV2 combines with J gene TRBJ2-5; D unclear. CDR3 length equals 15 residues. Germline CDR1 reads SNHLY; CDR2 reads FYNNEI. Trimming stripped 2 bases from V and 1 base from J, with 11 bases between. The CDR3 loop is CASSESPESQETQYF. The CDR3 region has the DNA TGTGCCAGCAGTGAATCCCCAGAATCCCAAGAGACCCAGTACTTC.

J is TRBJ1-2 and V is TRBV5-1, with D possibly being TRBD1 (5 bases). Germline V lookup: CDR1 SGHRS, CDR2 YFSETQ. CDR3 length: 13 amino acids. The V gene lost 0 bases and the J gene lost 4 bases, with 7 bases spanning the gap. The CDR3 is CASSLEGAYGYTF. DNA for the CDR3: TGCGCCAGCAGCTTGGAAGGGGCCTATGGCTACACCTTC.

V gene TRBV15 combines with J gene TRBJ2-5; the D gene is possibly TRBD2 (7 bases). The CDR3 runs to 14 residues. The V gene lost 2 bases and the J gene lost 5 bases, with 12 bases spanning the gap. CDR1 and CDR2 (germline): LNHNV, YYDKDF (reference sequence). The CDR3 spells CATSRQGRGETQYF. CDR3 sequence (DNA): TGTGCCACCAGCAGACAGGGGAGGGGGGAGACCCAGTACTTC.

The rearrangement joins TRBV6-1 to TRBJ1-1; tentative D call: TRBD1 (5 bases). Germline assignment: CDR1 MNHNS and CDR2 SASEGT. This CDR3 region has 15 residues. The V and J ends lost 4 bases and 1 base respectively, with 13 bases between them. The CDR3 reads CASSGGDGPNTEAFF. The CDR3 region has the DNA TGTGCCAGCAGTGGGGGGGACGGCCCGAACACTGAAGCTTTCTTT.

The chain couples TRBV5-1 to TRBJ2-3, with TRBD1 identical over 8 bases. The CDR3 runs 14 residues. V shed 2 bases, J shed 8 bases, and the junction held 7 bases outside the gene matches. Germline values: CDR1 SGHRS, CDR2 YFSETQ. CDR3 coding DNA: TGCGCCAGCAGCTTAGGACAGGGCAGTTCTACGCAGTATTTT. Translated, it gives CASSLGQGSSTQYF.

The chain is built from TRBV4-3 and TRBJ2-3; D gene uncertain. Germline CDR1 reads LGHNA; CDR2 reads YSLEER. This CDR3 comprises 14 residues. Trimming pared 0 bases from V and 4 bases from J, leaving 8 bases between. CDR3 region: CASSQDFSADTQYF. Written as DNA, the CDR3 is TGCGCCAGCAGCCAAGATTTCTCGGCAGATACGCAGTATTTT.

V is TRBV7-2 and J is TRBJ2-5; 14 nucleotides align to TRBD2. The CDR3 consists of 15 residues. Per the germline V gene, CDR1 is SGHTA and CDR2 is FQGNSA. V shed 4 bases, J shed 3 bases, and the junction held 1 base outside the gene matches. The CDR3 sequence: CASSSGLAGEETQYF. In nucleotides, the CDR3 is TGTGCCAGCAGCTCGGGACTAGCGGGGGAAGAGACCCAGTACTTC.

There are a few counts of this clone. The chain recombines TRBV19 with TRBJ1-5; D might be TRBD1 (5 bases). V lost 5 bases and J lost 5, with 19 bases in between. This CDR3 contains 16 residues. Germline loops: CDR1 LNHDA, CDR2 SQIVND (reference sequence). For the CDR3, the DNA is TGTGCCAGTAGTCCTTTCCAGGGTTCGTGGGATCAGCCCCAGCATTTT. Its protein is CASSPFQGSWDQPQHF.

This chain connects TRBV10-1 to TRBJ2-1; 10 bases fit TRBD2. Germline V CDR1 and CDR2: WNHNN, SYGVQD (reference sequence). J was trimmed by 7 bases and V by 4 bases; bases with no gene match: 7. This CDR3 is built from 15 residues. The CDR3 here is CASSGLAGFTNEQFF. The CDR3 region has the DNA TGCGCCAGCAGTGGACTAGCGGGTTTTACAAATGAGCAGTTCTTC.

In regard to this clone: The junction does not match germline at one end; this may be a read error. The V and J genes are TRBV2 and TRBJ1-2; TRBD1 aligns across 10 bases. Germline V gives CDR1 SNHLY, CDR2 FYNNEI. CDR3 size: 14 residues. The DNA for the CDR3 is TGTGCCAGCAGTGGCGGACAGGGGGGCTATGGCTACCCCTTC. Its protein product is CASSGGQGGYGYPF.

This chain links TRBV28 with TRBJ1-1; 7 bases match TRBD1. CDR1 MDHEN and CDR2 SYDVKM come from the germline V gene. The CDR3 extends over 14 amino acids. The V gene end was trimmed by 3 bases and the J gene end by 5 bases; junction bases not matched to a gene: 6. The CDR3 loop is CASSLADRVTEAFF. The CDR3, as DNA: TGTGCCAGCAGTTTGGCAGACAGGGTTACTGAAGCTTTCTTT.

This chain connects TRBV6-1 to TRBJ2-7; D unresolved. The CDR3 is made up of 16 amino acids. V dropped 3 bases and J dropped 1 base, with 16 bases sitting between them. CDR1 and CDR2 from the germline V gene are MNHNS and SASEGT. CDR3 loop: CASSDARNGRSYEQYF. The CDR3 DNA reads TGTGCCAGCAGTGATGCCAGGAACGGCAGATCCTACGAGCAGTACTTC.

As to this clone: Mismatch with germline at one junction end may stem from a read error. V and J are TRBV7-2 and TRBJ1-1; D gene ambiguous. The CDR3 is 15 amino acids. CDR1 SGHTA and CDR2 FQGNSA come from the germline V gene. The CDR3 sequence is CASSLAGLRDTEAFF. The DNA for the CDR3 is TGTGCCAGCAGCCTAGCAGGCCTCCGGGACACTGAAGCTTTCTTT.

The V and J genes are TRBV5-6 and TRBJ2-7; the match to TRBD1 covers 11 bases. Losses at the gene ends were 4 bases for V and 0 bases for J; bases not matched to a gene: 6. The CDR3 extends over 16 amino acids. The germline gives CDR1 SGHDT, CDR2 YYEEEE. The CDR3 protein is CASSGWDRGASYEQYF. CDR3 bases: TGTGCCAGCAGCGGGTGGGACAGGGGGGCCTCCTACGAGCAGTACTTC.